The 19 T cell receptor beta chains below all came from one sample that was sequenced in a study of cytomegalovirus exposure and HLA in healthy donors. The primer mix had 60 Vbeta and 13 Jbeta primers. Profiling relied on immunoSEQ multiplex PCR, and the TCRdb table lists in-frame clones only, not all of them. The table shows 170,000 or so clones, with more than 70% occurring only once. Sequencing input: PBMCs. Every receptor here comes from a male donor in good health and CMV-seropositive.

The chain recombines TRBV11-3 with TRBJ2-1, with D hard to call. CDR3 length: 14 residues. V shed 0 bases and J shed 6 bases, with 9 bases lying between them. CDR1 is SGHNT, CDR2 YENEEA, per germline. The CDR3 reads CASSLDSLVNEQFF. CDR3 DNA: TGTGCCAGCAGCTTAGATTCTCTCGTCAATGAGCAGTTCTTC.

The chain uses TRBV11-2 and TRBJ2-5; 9 bases are shared with TRBD1. CDR1 is SGHAT and CDR2 is FQNNGV in the germline V gene. V lost 1 base to trimming and J lost 5 bases; unmatched junction nucleotides: 11. This CDR3 spans 17 amino acids. This CDR3 is CASSLGARQGGWETQYF. As DNA, the CDR3 is TGTGCCAGCAGCTTAGGAGCTCGACAGGGGGGTTGGGAGACCCAGTACTTC. Variable domain in full (rest from reference TRBV11-2 and TRBJ2-5): EAGVAQSPRYKIIEKRQSVAFWCNPISGHATLYWYQQILGQGPKLLIQFQNNGVVDDSQLPKDRFSAERLKGVDSTLKIQPAKLEDSAVYLCASSLGARQGGWETQYFGPGTRLLVL.

This chain connects TRBV28 to TRBJ2-7; 7 bases are a match to TRBD2. The germline V gene has CDR1 MDHEN and CDR2 SYDVKM. The J segment lost 0 bases and the V segment lost 7 bases, leaving 9 bases of the junction unmatched. The CDR3 is made up of 15 amino acids. DNA of the CDR3: TGTGCCAGCACCTCGGGGGGAGCGAGCTCCTACGAGCAGTACTTC. Translated, it gives CASTSGGASSYEQYF.

This rearrangement joins TRBV19 to TRBJ2-5, with 11 bases fitting TRBD1. The DNA end favors TRBJ2-7, so the J call may be wrong. CDR1 is LNHDA, CDR2 SQIVND, per germline (reference sequence). This CDR3 comprises 13 residues. The CDR3 reads CASSGTGGYEQYF. The DNA of the CDR3 is TGTGCCAGTAGTGGGACAGGGGGGTACGAGCAGTACTTC.

The chain recombines TRBV5-1 with TRBJ1-6, with 10 bases that match TRBD1. J gave up 9 bases and V 4 bases, and 10 bases lay outside the gene matches. This CDR3 contains 16 residues. Looked up from germline, CDR1 is SGHRS and CDR2 is YFSETQ. This CDR3 is CASSPTGTGVGSPLHF. CDR3 sequence (DNA): TGCGCCAGCAGCCCAACCGGGACAGGGGTTGGTTCACCCCTCCACTTT.

V is TRBV5-1 and J is TRBJ2-1; the match to TRBD1 covers 8 bases. V lost 4 bases to trimming and J lost 1 base; unmatched junction nucleotides: 7. This CDR3 has 16 residues. The germline gives CDR1 SGHRS, CDR2 YFSETQ. The CDR3 here is CASSASGGQSYNEQFF. The CDR3 bases are TGCGCCAGCAGCGCCTCAGGGGGCCAATCCTACAATGAGCAGTTCTTC.

This clone was seen only a few times. CDR3 coding DNA: TGTGCCAGCAGCTTAAACCTAGTCGGGGAGCTGTTTTTT. It encodes CASSLNLVGELFF. The J gene is TRBJ2-2, the V gene TRBV11-3; D gene unclear. Germline lookup yields CDR1 SGHNT and CDR2 YENEEA. V gave up 2 bases and J gave up 7 bases, with 8 bases separating them. The CDR3 length is 13 residues.

The chain joins TRBV4-2 to TRBJ2-1, with TRBD2 identical over 7 bases. The CDR3 has 15 amino acids. Per the germline V gene, CDR1 is LGHNA and CDR2 is YNFKEQ. V shed 4 bases, J shed 3 bases, and the junction held 6 bases outside the gene matches. Here the CDR3 reads CASSPSGTGYNEQFF. The CDR3 DNA reads as TGTGCCAGCAGCCCAAGCGGGACTGGCTACAATGAGCAGTTCTTC.

V is TRBV14 and J is TRBJ2-3; D gene uncertain. The CDR3 spans 13 residues. V dropped 4 bases and J dropped 2 bases, with 7 bases sitting between them. The germline CDR1 and CDR2 sequences are SGHDN and FVKESK. The DNA for the CDR3 is TGTGCCAGCAGCCCCCTGGCCACAGATACGCAGTATTTT. Its translation: CASSPLATDTQYF.

The J gene is TRBJ1-4, the V gene TRBV6-5; D is ambiguous. Germline-derived CDR1 and CDR2 are MNHEY and SVGAGI. The V end was cut by 0 bases, the J end by 14 bases, with 13 bases between. The CDR3 is 13 residues long. CDR3 sequence reads: CASSYSSHGELFF. DNA for the CDR3: TGTGCCAGCAGTTACTCGTCCCACGGAGAGCTGTTTTTT.

J is TRBJ2-7 and V is TRBV28; possible D gene TRBD1, 6 bases. V was cut by 8 bases and J by 4 bases, with 21 bases left in between. The CDR3 is 15 amino acids. Germline CDR1 and CDR2: MDHEN and SYDVKM. Here the CDR3 reads CASARTDGIWYEQYF. The CDR3 DNA follows: TGTGCCAGCGCCAGGACAGACGGAATTTGGTACGAGCAGTACTTC. The full variable domain, in which reference TRBV28 and TRBJ2-7 provide the parts outside the CDR3, is DVKVTQSSRYLVKRTGEKVFLECVQDMDHENMFWYRQDPGLGLRLIYFSYDVKMKEKGDIPEGYSVSREKKERFSLILESASTNQTSMYLCASARTDGIWYEQYFGPGTRLTVT.

This clone was observed a few times. The chain uses TRBV30 and TRBJ1-6, with TRBD1 matching over 8 bases. The germline V gene has CDR1 GTSNPN and CDR2 SVGIG (reference sequence). The CDR3 has 13 amino acids. V was pared by 3 bases and J by 10 bases, with 5 bases of the junction left unmatched. As DNA, the CDR3 is TGTGCCTGGAGGGACAGGGTAAACTCACCCCTCCACTTT. It yields the protein CAWRDRVNSPLHF.

Only a few counts were recorded for this clone. This chain links TRBV28 with TRBJ1-5; 9 positions match TRBD1. Germline V gene data show CDR1 as MDHEN and CDR2 as SYDVKM. Trimming cost V 6 bases and J 4 bases; bases outside gene matches: 7. The CDR3 covers 15 residues. The CDR3 region is CASSSPGTGNQPQHF. In nucleotides, the CDR3 is TGTGCCAGCAGCTCACCCGGGACAGGGAATCAGCCCCAGCATTTT.

The V and J genes are TRBV5-1 and TRBJ1-1; TRBD1 agrees at 8 bases. This CDR3 contains 15 residues. V dropped 4 bases and J dropped 4; count of bases not matched to a gene: 9. Germline V gene lookup returns CDR1 SGHRS and CDR2 YFSETQ. For the CDR3, the DNA is TGCGCCAGCAGCCCAGGACAGGGTTCAGGCACTGAAGCTTTCTTT. Encoded protein: CASSPGQGSGTEAFF.

J is TRBJ2-1 and V is TRBV19, with TRBD1 matching over 11 bases. Germline V gene data show CDR1 as LNHDA and CDR2 as SQIVND (reference sequence). The J segment lost 6 bases and the V segment lost 4 bases, leaving 8 bases of the junction unmatched. The CDR3 loop spans 16 amino acids. The CDR3 bases are TGTGCCAGTAGTAACTACCGGGACAGGGGGTCCAATGAGCAGTTCTTC. Amino acids: CASSNYRDRGSNEQFF.

This chain links TRBV27 with TRBJ1-1; 7 nucleotides match TRBD1. Germline V gene data show CDR1 as MNHEY and CDR2 as SMNVEV (reference sequence). Trimming cost V 6 bases and J 5 bases; bases outside gene matches: 9. This CDR3 region has 14 residues. This chain's CDR3 is CASSLTGAGTEAFF. The CDR3 DNA reads TGTGCCAGCAGCTTAACAGGGGCCGGGACTGAAGCTTTCTTT.

The rearrangement joins TRBV7-3 to TRBJ1-1; D unresolved. This CDR3 has 14 amino acids. CDR1 is SGHTA and CDR2 is FQGTGA in the germline V gene. V was trimmed by 3 bases and J by 2 bases, leaving 10 bases between them. CDR3 nucleotide sequence: TGTGCCAGCAGCTTTTCCAGCGTCAACACTGAAGCTTTCTTT. Its protein is CASSFSSVNTEAFF.

This chain connects TRBV27 to TRBJ2-7; TRBD2 might be the D (7 bases). This CDR3 comprises 14 residues. V shed 6 bases and J shed 3 bases, with 15 bases lying between them. Germline V lookup: CDR1 MNHEY, CDR2 SMNVEV (reference sequence). CDR3 residues: CASSQWRGGYEQYF. The CDR3 DNA reads as TGTGCCAGCAGCCAGTGGAGGGGGGGCTACGAGCAGTACTTC.

The sample holds one count of this clone. The chain carries TRBV6-4 and TRBJ2-6; 8 bases map to TRBD1. Germline loops: CDR1 MRHNA, CDR2 SNTAGT. V was clipped by 2 bases and J by 3 bases; unmatched bases: 3. The CDR3 has 16 amino acids. CDR3 coding DNA: TGTGCCAGCAGTGACCGGACAGGGAGTGGGGCCAACGTCCTGACTTTC. This translates into CASSDRTGSGANVLTF.